A selection of T cell receptor beta chains follows, all from one sample in a study of blood T cell repertoires in COVID-19. The repertoire was sequenced with immunoSEQ multiplex PCR; TCRdb's copy has only in-frame clones and lacks some. The sample records 270,000 or so clones, over 75% being singletons. The sequenced material came from peripheral blood. Receptor source: a human donor in a cohort sampled during active COVID-19. The CDR3 runs from the conserved cysteine through the conserved F or W. The order of the fields is V gene, J gene, clone size, D gene, CDR3 protein, CDR3 DNA. The D gene is left open where the match is weak. A clone size is listed for some rows: how often the clone was seen (once, few, many), or a class if it is expanded.

>TRBV18|TRBJ2-2|.|TRBD1
CASSWSSPTGGITGELFF
TGTGCCAGCTCTTGGAGTTCGCCGACAGGGGGTATCACCGGGGAGCTGTTTTTT
>TRBV27|TRBJ2-7|.|TRBD1
CASSYLSGQGYYEQYF
TGTGCCAGCAGTTATTTATCGGGACAGGGGTACTACGAGCAGTACTTC
>TRBV19|TRBJ1-2|.|.
CASSIGETGNGYTF
TGTGCCAGTAGTATTGGGGAGACAGGTAACGGCTACACCTTC
>TRBV5-1|TRBJ2-1|.|TRBD2
CASSLGGGRDEQFF
TGCGCCAGCAGCTTGGGAGGCGGGAGGGATGAGCAGTTCTTC
>TRBV5-1|TRBJ2-3|.|TRBD2
CASSPGGYTDTQYF
TGCGCCAGCAGCCCGGGGGGGTACACAGATACGCAGTATTTT
>TRBV13|TRBJ2-1|.|TRBD2
CASFEGGGRPYNEQFF
TGTGCCAGCTTTGAGGGCGGGGGGCGCCCCTACAATGAGCAGTTCTTC
>TRBV18|TRBJ2-1|.|TRBD2
CASSPILAGGNNEQFF
TGTGCCAGCTCACCAATACTAGCGGGAGGGAACAATGAGCAGTTCTTC
>TRBV15|TRBJ2-1|.|TRBD2
CATSLRTSGANEQFF
TGTGCCACCAGCCTACGGACTAGCGGGGCCAATGAGCAGTTCTTC
>TRBV19|TRBJ2-3|.|.
CASTTFARGGPLGTDTQYF
TGTGCCAGTACCACGTTCGCTAGGGGGGGACCTCTCGGGACAGATACGCAGTATTTT
>TRBV6-4|TRBJ2-1|.|.
CASSVSQVNNEQFF
TGTGCCAGCAGTGTTTCACAGGTGAACAATGAGCAGTTCTTC
>TRBV4-1|TRBJ2-5|once|TRBD1
CASSQNRGETQYF
TGCGCCAGCAGCCAGAACAGGGGAGAGACCCAGTACTTC
>TRBV2|TRBJ2-7|.|.
CASATVYIEQYF
TGTGCCAGCGCGACAGTCTACATCGAGCAGTACTTC
>TRBV15|TRBJ1-5|.|TRBD1
CATSSSGTGVQPQHF
TGTGCCACCAGCAGTTCCGGGACAGGGGTTCAGCCCCAGCATTTT
>TRBV6-5|TRBJ2-7|.|TRBD1
CASSYTPGQSYEQYF
TGTGCCAGCAGTTACACGCCGGGACAGTCCTACGAGCAGTACTTC
>TRBV3-1/TRBV3-2|TRBJ2-2|.|TRBD1
CASSPDRGARTGELFF
TGTGCCAGCAGCCCCGACAGGGGGGCGCGAACCGGGGAGCTGTTTTTT
>TRBV5-1|TRBJ2-5|.|.
CASSLWPGLRETQYF
TGCGCCAGCAGCTTGTGGCCAGGGCTCAGGGAGACCCAGTACTTC
>TRBV5-1|TRBJ2-2|.|TRBD2
CASSLLAGGAGELFF
TGCGCCAGCAGCTTGTTGGCGGGGGGTGCCGGGGAGCTGTTTTTT
>TRBV5-6|TRBJ1-6|.|TRBD1
CASSFLGTGFSPLHF
TGTGCCAGCAGCTTCCTCGGGACAGGGTTCTCACCCCTCCACTTT
>TRBV2|TRBJ2-7|.|.
CASSGRLGSSYEQYF
TGTGCCAGCAGCGGCAGACTGGGGAGCTCCTACGAGCAGTACTTC
>TRBV3-1/TRBV3-2|TRBJ1-1|.|TRBD1
CASSNFRDRGLNTEAFF
TGTGCCAGCAGCAACTTCCGGGACAGGGGCCTAAACACTGAAGCTTTCTTT
>TRBV5-4|TRBJ2-1|.|.
CASSLARRGMHNEQFF
TGTGCCAGCAGCTTGGCTCGTCGGGGAATGCACAATGAGCAGTTCTTC
>TRBV9|TRBJ2-5|.|TRBD2
CASSTTSVETQYF
TGTGCCAGCAGCACGACTAGCGTTGAGACCCAGTACTTC
>TRBV10-3|TRBJ2-3|.|TRBD2
CAISTRTSGGLDTQYF
TGTGCCATCAGCACCCGGACTAGCGGGGGTCTCGATACGCAGTATTTT